This record looks at one TCR beta chain sequence and its context. Its specificity is unknown. The time point denotes: week 35, safety follow-up. In every dose of vaccine, 300 ug of mutant IDH1 20-mer peptide was given alongside topical imiquimod. Tumors from donors were new WHO grade 3 or 4 IDH1-mutant astrocytomas with ATRX loss. Measured with immunoSEQ multiplex PCR; TCRdb has only the in-frame clones, and not every one. The table shows tens of thousands of clones, with 60% to 75% occurring only once. This sample is drawn from a study of a mutant IDH1 vaccine in newly diagnosed glioma. On the study more broadly: Vaccination started 4-6 weeks after radiotherapy alone, or with temozolomide cycles.

Study-wide points: Whatever changes occurred in top peripheral T cell clonotypes seemed unrelated to pseudoprogression.

The length of the CDR3 is 14 residues. Germline CDR1 MDHEN, CDR2 SYDVKM. V was pared by 4 bases and J by 5 bases, with 12 bases between. Sequenced here: PBMCs, sampled from a glioma patient whose treatment included an IDH1 peptide vaccine. This clonotype was obtained from a man aged 45 to 65 with glioma. The chain is built from TRBV28 and TRBJ1-5; D possibly corresponds to TRBD1 (5 bases). In nucleotides, the CDR3 is TGTGCCAGCAGTTGGGGGAGGGACCATCAGCCCCAGCATTTT. Encoded protein: CASSWGRDHQPQHF. The entire variable domain, with the rest obtained from reference TRBV28 and TRBJ1-5, is as follows: DVKVTQSSRYLVKRTGEKVFLECVQDMDHENMFWYRQDPGLGLRLIYFSYDVKMKEKGDIPEGYSVSREKKERFSLILESASTNQTSMYLCASSWGRDHQPQHFGDGTRLSIL.